Described below is a single TCR beta chain sequence and its context. The data originate from a study of cytomegalovirus exposure and HLA in healthy donors. With V trimmed by 2 bases and J by 1 base, 2 bases remained unmatched. Germline-derived CDR1 and CDR2 are SGHNT and YYREEE (reference sequence). CDR3 length: 16 amino acids. 13 Jbeta primers and 60 Vbeta primers were used for the PCR. Profiled with immunoSEQ multiplex PCR; TCRdb holds only in-frame clones, not every one. The sample shows about 90,000 clones, around 66% of them seen only once. The chain employs TRBV5-4 and TRBJ2-2, with 10 nucleotides matching TRBD2. The TCR sequence derives from a man between 25 and 39 years old in good health and CMV-seronegative. Specimen: PBMCs. CDR3 amino acids: CASSLPSGRNTGELFF. In nucleotides, the CDR3 is TGTGCCAGCAGCTTACCTAGCGGGAGGAACACCGGGGAGCTGTTTTTT.